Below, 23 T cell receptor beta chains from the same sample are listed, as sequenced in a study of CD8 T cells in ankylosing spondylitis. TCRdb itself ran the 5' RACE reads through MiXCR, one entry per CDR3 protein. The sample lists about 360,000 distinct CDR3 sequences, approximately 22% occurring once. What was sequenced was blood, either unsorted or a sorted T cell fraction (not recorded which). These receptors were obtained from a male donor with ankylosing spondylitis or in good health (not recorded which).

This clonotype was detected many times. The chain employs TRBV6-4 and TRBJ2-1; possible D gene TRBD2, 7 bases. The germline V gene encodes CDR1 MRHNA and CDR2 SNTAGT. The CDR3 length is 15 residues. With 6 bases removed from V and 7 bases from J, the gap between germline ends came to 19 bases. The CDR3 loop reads CASSPMGGGTNEQFF. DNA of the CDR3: TGTGCCAGCAGCCCTATGGGGGGGGGCACGAATGAGCAGTTCTTC.

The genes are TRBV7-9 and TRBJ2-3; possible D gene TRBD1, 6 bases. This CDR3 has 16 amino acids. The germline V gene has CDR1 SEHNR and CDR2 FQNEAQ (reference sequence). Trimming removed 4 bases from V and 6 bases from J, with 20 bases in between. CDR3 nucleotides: TGTGCCAGCAGCTCTTCTTCAGGGGCCCTACGGGATACGCAGTATTTT. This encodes CASSSSSGALRDTQYF.

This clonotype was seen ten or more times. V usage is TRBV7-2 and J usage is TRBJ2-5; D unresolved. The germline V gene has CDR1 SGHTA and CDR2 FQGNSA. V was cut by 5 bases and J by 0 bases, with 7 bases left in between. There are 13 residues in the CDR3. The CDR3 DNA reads TGTGCCAGCAGCCCCGACAACCAAGAGACCCAGTACTTC. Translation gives CASSPDNQETQYF.

CDR3 in DNA: TGTGCCACCAGCAGACCCACGAGCCGAGGCACAGATACGCAGTATTTT. It encodes CATSRPTSRGTDTQYF. The chain has TRBV15 and TRBJ2-3, with D uncertain. CDR3 length: 16 amino acids. Trimming took 2 bases from V and 1 from J, leaving 13 bases between them. The germline CDR1 and CDR2 sequences are LNHNV and YYDKDF (reference sequence).

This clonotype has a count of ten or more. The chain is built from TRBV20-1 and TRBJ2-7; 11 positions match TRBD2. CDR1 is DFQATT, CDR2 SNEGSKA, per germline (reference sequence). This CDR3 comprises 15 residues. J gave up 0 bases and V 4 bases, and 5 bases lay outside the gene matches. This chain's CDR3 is CSAISLAGDSYEQYF. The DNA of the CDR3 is TGCAGTGCTATCTCACTAGCGGGGGACTCCTACGAGCAGTACTTC.

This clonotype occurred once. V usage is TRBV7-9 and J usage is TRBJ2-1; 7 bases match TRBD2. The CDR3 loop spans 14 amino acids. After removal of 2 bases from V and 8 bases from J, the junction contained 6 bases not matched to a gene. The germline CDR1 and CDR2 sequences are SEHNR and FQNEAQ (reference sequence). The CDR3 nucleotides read TGTGCCAGCAGCTTAAGACTAGCCGGCCATGAGCAGTTCTTC. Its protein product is CASSLRLAGHEQFF.

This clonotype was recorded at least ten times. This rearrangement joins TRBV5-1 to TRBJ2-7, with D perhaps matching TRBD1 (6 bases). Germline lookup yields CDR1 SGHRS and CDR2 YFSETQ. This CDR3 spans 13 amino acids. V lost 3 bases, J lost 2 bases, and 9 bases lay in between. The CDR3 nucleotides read TGCGCCAGCAGCTCAACAGGGACCTACGAGCAGTACTTC. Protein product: CASSSTGTYEQYF.

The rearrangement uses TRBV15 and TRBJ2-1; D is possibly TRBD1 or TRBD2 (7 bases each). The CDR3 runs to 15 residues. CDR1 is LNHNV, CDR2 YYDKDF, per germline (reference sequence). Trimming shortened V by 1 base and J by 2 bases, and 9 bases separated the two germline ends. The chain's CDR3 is CATSRAGGAYNEQFF. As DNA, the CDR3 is TGTGCCACCAGCAGAGCAGGGGGGGCCTACAATGAGCAGTTCTTC.

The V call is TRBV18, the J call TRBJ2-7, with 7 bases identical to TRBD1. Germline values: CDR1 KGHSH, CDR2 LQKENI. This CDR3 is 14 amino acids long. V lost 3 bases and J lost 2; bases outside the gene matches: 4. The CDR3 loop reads CASSPTGLPYEQYF. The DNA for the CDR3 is TGTGCCAGCTCACCGACAGGGCTGCCCTACGAGCAGTACTTC.

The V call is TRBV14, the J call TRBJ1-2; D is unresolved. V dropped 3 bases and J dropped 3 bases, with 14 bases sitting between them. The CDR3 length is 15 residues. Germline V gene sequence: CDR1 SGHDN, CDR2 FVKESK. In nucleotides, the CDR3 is TGTGCCAGCAGCCACGCACATGAGGATTACTATGGCTACACCTTC. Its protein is CASSHAHEDYYGYTF.

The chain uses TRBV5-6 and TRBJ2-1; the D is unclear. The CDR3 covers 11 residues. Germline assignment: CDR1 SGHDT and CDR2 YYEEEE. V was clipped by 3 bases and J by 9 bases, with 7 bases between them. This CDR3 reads CASSSDSEQFF. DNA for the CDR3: TGTGCCAGCAGCTCCGACTCTGAGCAGTTCTTC. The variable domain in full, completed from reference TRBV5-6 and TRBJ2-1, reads DAGVTQSPTHLIKTRGQQVTLRCSPKSGHDTVSWYQQALGQGPQFIFQYYEEEERQRGNFPDRFSGHQFPNYSSELNVNALLLGDSALYLCASSSDSEQFFGPGTRLTVL.

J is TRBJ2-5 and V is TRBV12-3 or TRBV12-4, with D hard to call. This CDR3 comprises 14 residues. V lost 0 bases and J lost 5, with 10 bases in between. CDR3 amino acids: CASSLAGLPETQYF. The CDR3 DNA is TGTGCCAGCAGTTTAGCAGGGCTTCCCGAGACCCAGTACTTC.

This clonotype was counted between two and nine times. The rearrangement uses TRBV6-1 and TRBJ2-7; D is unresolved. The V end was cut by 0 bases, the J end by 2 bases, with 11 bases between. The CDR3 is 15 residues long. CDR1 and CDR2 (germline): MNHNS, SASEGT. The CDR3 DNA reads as TGTGCCAGCAGTGAAGCGCGGTACGCCCCCTACGAGCAGTACTTC. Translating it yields CASSEARYAPYEQYF.

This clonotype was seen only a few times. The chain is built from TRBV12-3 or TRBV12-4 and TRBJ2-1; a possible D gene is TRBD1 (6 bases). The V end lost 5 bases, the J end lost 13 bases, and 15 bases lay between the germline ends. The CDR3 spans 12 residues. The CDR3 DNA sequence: TGTGCCAGCAGTCTAGACAGGCGAGATCAGTTCTTC. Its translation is CASSLDRRDQFF.

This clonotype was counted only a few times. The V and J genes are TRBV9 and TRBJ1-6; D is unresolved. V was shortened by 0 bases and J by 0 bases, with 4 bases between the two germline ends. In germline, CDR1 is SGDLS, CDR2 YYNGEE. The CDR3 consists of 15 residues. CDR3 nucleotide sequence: TGTGCCAGCAGCGTAGACGCCTCCTATAATTCACCCCTCCACTTT. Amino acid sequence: CASSVDASYNSPLHF.

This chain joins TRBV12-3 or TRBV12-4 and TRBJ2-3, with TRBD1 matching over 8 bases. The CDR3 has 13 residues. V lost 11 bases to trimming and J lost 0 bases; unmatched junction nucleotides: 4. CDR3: CAGGQGSTDTQYF. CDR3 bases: TGTGCCGGCGGACAGGGTAGCACAGATACGCAGTATTTT.

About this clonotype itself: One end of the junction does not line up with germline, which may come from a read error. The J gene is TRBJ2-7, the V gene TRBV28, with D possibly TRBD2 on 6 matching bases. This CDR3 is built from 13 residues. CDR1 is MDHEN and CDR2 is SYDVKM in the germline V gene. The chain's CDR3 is CASSLPEDYGQYF. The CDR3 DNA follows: TGTGCCAGCAGTCTCCCGGAGGACTACGGGCAGTATTTC.

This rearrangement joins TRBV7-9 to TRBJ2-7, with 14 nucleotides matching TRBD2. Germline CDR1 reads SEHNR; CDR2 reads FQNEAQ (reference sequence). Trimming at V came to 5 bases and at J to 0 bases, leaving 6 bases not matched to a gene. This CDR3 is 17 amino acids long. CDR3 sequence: CASSRTSGGPFSYEQYF. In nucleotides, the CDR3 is TGTGCCAGCAGCCGGACTAGCGGGGGGCCCTTCTCCTACGAGCAGTACTTC. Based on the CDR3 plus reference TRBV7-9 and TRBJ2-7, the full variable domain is DTGVSQNPRHKITKRGQNVTFRCDPISEHNRLYWYRQTLGQGPEFLTYFQNEAQLEKSRLLSDRFSAERPKGSFSTLEIQRTEQGDSAMYLCASSRTSGGPFSYEQYFGPGTRLTVT.

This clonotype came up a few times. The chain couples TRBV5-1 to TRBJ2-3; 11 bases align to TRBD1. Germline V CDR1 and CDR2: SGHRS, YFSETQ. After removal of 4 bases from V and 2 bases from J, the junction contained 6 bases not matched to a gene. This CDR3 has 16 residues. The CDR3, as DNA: TGCGCCAGCAGCCCCCGGGACAGGGGGTTCACAGATACGCAGTATTTT. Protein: CASSPRDRGFTDTQYF.

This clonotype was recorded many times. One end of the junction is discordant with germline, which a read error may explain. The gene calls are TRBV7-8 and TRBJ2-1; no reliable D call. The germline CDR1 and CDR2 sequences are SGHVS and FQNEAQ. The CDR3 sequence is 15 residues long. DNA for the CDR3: TGTGCCAGCAGCTTCGTCCTCGGTCGAGACAATGATCAGTTCTTC. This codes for CASSFVLGRDNDQFF.

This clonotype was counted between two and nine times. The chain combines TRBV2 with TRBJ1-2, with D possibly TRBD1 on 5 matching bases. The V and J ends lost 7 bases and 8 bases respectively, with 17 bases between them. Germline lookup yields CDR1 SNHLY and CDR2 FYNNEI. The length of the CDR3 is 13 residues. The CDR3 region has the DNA TGTGCCAGCACGATGGTACAGGCTTCAGGCTACACCTTC. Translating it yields CASTMVQASGYTF.

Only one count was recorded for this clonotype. DNA for the CDR3: TGTGCCAGCAGCTTTCCGGGGATTTCAGATACGCAGTATTTT. This sequence encodes CASSFPGISDTQYF. V is TRBV5-6 and J is TRBJ2-3; D may be TRBD2 (5 bases). V shed 2 bases and J shed 4 bases, with 11 bases lying between them. CDR3 size: 14 residues. The germline V gene has CDR1 SGHDT and CDR2 YYEEEE.

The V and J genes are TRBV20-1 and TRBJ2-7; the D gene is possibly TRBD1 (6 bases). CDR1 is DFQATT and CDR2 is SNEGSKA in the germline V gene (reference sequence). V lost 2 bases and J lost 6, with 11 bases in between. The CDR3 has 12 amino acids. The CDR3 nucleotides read TGCAGTGCTAGACCCCAGGGGATCGAGCAGTACTTC. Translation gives CSARPQGIEQYF.